The clone carrying this T cell receptor beta chain has a count of ten or more. The antigen is unknown. The data stem from a study of early T cells in non-severe SARS-CoV-2 infection. Losses at the gene ends were 0 bases for V and 8 bases for J; bases not matched to a gene: 5. This CDR3 region has 15 residues. Germline V gene data show CDR1 as SGHDN and CDR2 as FVKESK. Each CDR3 protein is one row after TCRdb ran MiXCR on the 5' RACE reads. This sample has approximately 35,000 distinct CDR3 sequences; approximately 6.2% occur once, and the top ten carry 5.3%. Study observations and caveats: Sequences matched to VDJdb favored anti-spike CD8 responses, while private and CD4 specificities were missed.

This TCR was sampled from an adult who was a healthcare worker with PCR-confirmed SARS-CoV-2 infection or an uninfected control (not recorded which). The specimen was whole blood. The chain combines TRBV14 with TRBJ2-5, with TRBD2 matching 11 bases. The DNA for the CDR3 is TGTGCCAGCAGCCAAGATTTGGGGACTAGCGGAACCCAGTACTTC. This sequence encodes CASSQDLGTSGTQYF.